A selection of T cell receptor beta chains follows, all from one sample in a study of cytomegalovirus exposure and HLA in healthy donors. Data came from immunoSEQ multiplex PCR; TCRdb stores just in-frame clones and leaves some out. The repertoire holds about 160,000 clones, about three quarters seen once, with more than 2.5% in the top ten. What was sequenced was PBMCs. The origin of the receptors is a female donor in good health and CMV-seronegative. Both conserved end residues are part of each CDR3. D genes are given only for firm matches. Expanded clones are given a class, and other clones once, few, many or no size at all.

d_gene	abundance	v_gene	j_gene	CDR3nt	CDR3aa
NA	NA	TRBV9	TRBJ2-1	TGTGCCAGCAGCAGGGAGCGGAACTCCTACAATGAGCAGTTCTTC	CASSRERNSYNEQFF
TRBD1	NA	TRBV11-2	TRBJ2-5	TGTGCCAGCAGCCCCGGGACAGGGACGACAGAGACCCAGTACTTC	CASSPGTGTTETQYF
TRBD1	once	TRBV11-2	TRBJ2-2	TGTGCCAGCAGGACCCCACAGGGGGCGGAGCTGTTTTTT	CASRTPQGAELFF
NA	NA	TRBV30	TRBJ2-7	TGTGCCTGGAGGGGGCTGGGGGAGCAGTACTTC	CAWRGLGEQYF
NA	NA	TRBV5-1	TRBJ1-1	TGCGCCAGCAGCTTACAACAATCAGAGGACACTGAAGCTTTCTTT	CASSLQQSEDTEAFF
NA	NA	TRBV27	TRBJ2-7	TGTGCCAGCAGAGGTCCAGGTATGTACGAGCAGTACTTC	CASRGPGMYEQYF
TRBD1	NA	TRBV9	TRBJ1-3	TGTGCCAGCAGCCCCAAACAACAGGGGTTTCACCTAGAGAGCTCTGGAAACACCATATATTTT	CASSPKQQGFHLESSGNTIYF
TRBD2	NA	TRBV28	TRBJ2-1	TGTGCCAGCAGTCCCCTTAGCGGGAGCGCACGCAATGAGCAGTTCTTC	CASSPLSGSARNEQFF
TRBD2	few	TRBV10-2	TRBJ2-7	TGCGCCAGCACCAAGGGAGGGTTCTACGAGCAGTACTTC	CASTKGGFYEQYF
NA	NA	TRBV7-9	TRBJ1-5	TGTGCCAGCAGCTTAGAGGTGGTCAGGGAAGGCGGCAATCAGCCCCAGCATTTT	CASSLEVVREGGNQPQHF
NA	NA	TRBV4-1	TRBJ1-3	TGCGCCAGCAGCCAATTAGGCAAACTACGAAACACCATATATTTT	CASSQLGKLRNTIYF
TRBD1	NA	TRBV19	TRBJ2-6	TGTGCCACCAAGGGACAGGGATCGGGGGCCAACGTCCTGACTTTC	CATKGQGSGANVLTF
TRBD2	NA	TRBV5-1	TRBJ2-1	TGCGCCAGCAGCGGACTAGCGGGAGCTTCCTACAATGAGCAGTTCTTC	CASSGLAGASYNEQFF
NA	NA	TRBV6-5	TRBJ1-1	TGTGCCAGCAGTCGGCGGACATCCCAGCCTGAAGCTTTCTTT	CASSRRTSQPEAFF
TRBD1	NA	TRBV19	TRBJ1-5	TGTGCCAGTAGCAGACAGGGGGGTAGCAATCAGCCCCAGCATTTT	CASSRQGGSNQPQHF
NA	NA	TRBV6-4	TRBJ1-6	TGTGCCAGCCAAGCCGGGGGTTACGGCTCACCCCTCCACTTT	CASQAGGYGSPLHF
TRBD2	NA	TRBV6-5	TRBJ2-7	TGTGCCAGCAGTTCGAGCGGGGACCGCTCCTACGAGCAGTACTTC	CASSSSGDRSYEQYF
NA	NA	TRBV27	TRBJ1-5	TGTGCCAGCAGTAAACAGTTAGGTAGCAATCAGCCCCAGCATTTT	CASSKQLGSNQPQHF
NA	NA	TRBV6-4	TRBJ2-2	TGTGCCAGCAGTGTCAGGGGAGAGAACACCGGGGAGCTGTTTTTT	CASSVRGENTGELFF
NA	NA	TRBV7-2	TRBJ1-5	TGTGCCAGCAGCTTAGGAGGGGGTCACAATCAGCCCCAGCATTTT	CASSLGGGHNQPQHF
TRBD1	NA	TRBV4-1	TRBJ1-6	TGCGCCAGCAGCCCGGAGACAGGGAGCTCCTATAATTCACCCCTCCACTTT	CASSPETGSSYNSPLHF
NA	NA	TRBV21-1	TRBJ2-7	TGTGCCAGCAGCAAAGCCCCTCTAGCGGGAGGGGCTTTCGAGCAGTACTTC	CASSKAPLAGGAFEQYF
NA	NA	TRBV9	TRBJ2-7	TGTGCCAGCAGCGTAGATCAGGGAACCTACGAGCAGTACTTC	CASSVDQGTYEQYF
NA	NA	TRBV6-1	TRBJ2-7	TGTGCCAGCAGCCGACCGGACGGGACCTACGAGCAGTACTTC	CASSRPDGTYEQYF
NA	NA	TRBV7-9	TRBJ1-4	TGTGCCAGCAGCCACGATAGGAGAACAACTAATGAAAAACTGTTTTTT	CASSHDRRTTNEKLFF
NA	NA	TRBV19	TRBJ1-1	TGTGCCAGTAGCCCGACAGGATGGAACACTGAAGCTTTCTTT	CASSPTGWNTEAFF
TRBD1	NA	TRBV30	TRBJ2-6	TGTGCCTGGAGTAAGGGACAGGGCCTTTCTGGGGCCAACGTCCTGACTTTC	CAWSKGQGLSGANVLTF
TRBD1	NA	TRBV27	TRBJ1-2	TGTGCCAGCAGTCGGGGACAGGGTGACCCTAACTATGGCTACACCTTC	CASSRGQGDPNYGYTF
NA	NA	TRBV7-6	TRBJ1-3	TGTGCCAGCAGCCTATCACGGAGGGCAGAAAGAAACACCATATATTTT	CASSLSRRAERNTIYF
TRBD2	once	TRBV10-2	TRBJ2-1	TGCGCCAGCAGTACAACACCCAGACTAGCGGGAGGCCTCCCGTCCCGCGGCGGGCAGTTCTTC	CASSTTPRLAGGLPSRGGQFF
TRBD2	NA	TRBV6-1	TRBJ2-3	TGTGCCAGCAACACCGGGGGGGCCTATACGCAGTATTTT	CASNTGGAYTQYF
TRBD1	NA	TRBV6-4	TRBJ1-6	TGTGCCAGCAGATCAACCGGGACAGGAAATAATTCACCCCTCCACTTT	CASRSTGTGNNSPLHF
NA	NA	TRBV7-9	TRBJ2-7	TGTGCCAGCACGGCGGGAAATGACTACGAGCAGTACTTC	CASTAGNDYEQYF
TRBD1	NA	TRBV19	TRBJ2-2	TGTGCCAGTAGTAGGACAGGGCTCACCGGGGAGCTGTTTTTT	CASSRTGLTGELFF
TRBD2	NA	TRBV9	TRBJ2-5	TGTGCCAGCAGCAGTAGCGGGGGTATTGAGACCCAGTACTTC	CASSSSGGIETQYF
NA	NA	TRBV11-2	TRBJ1-6	TGTGCCAGCGGGTCCCGGACAGACTGGGATTCACCCCTCCACTTT	CASGSRTDWDSPLHF
NA	NA	TRBV10-2	TRBJ1-6	TGCGCCAGCAGTGAGTTAGGGGGGGGCCTGAGCTCCTATAATTCACCCCTCCACTTT	CASSELGGGLSSYNSPLHF
TRBD1	NA	TRBV2	TRBJ1-1	TGTGCCAGCAGGCCGGGGGGACAGGGGATGAACACTGAAGCTTTCTTT	CASRPGGQGMNTEAFF
NA	few	TRBV6-1	TRBJ1-4	TGTGCCAGCAGGAATCGACAGGCAACTAATGAAAAACTGTTTTTT	CASRNRQATNEKLFF
NA	NA	TRBV2	TRBJ2-5	TGTGCCAGCAAAGGAGGGGGCCTCCGAGAGACCCAGTACTTC	CASKGGGLRETQYF
NA	NA	TRBV6-5	TRBJ1-1	TGTGCCAGCAGTCGCTCAGAGAACACTGAAGCTTTCTTT	CASSRSENTEAFF
NA	once	TRBV19	TRBJ1-1	TGTGCCAGTAGTAAGGGGTACACTGAAGCTTTCTTT	CASSKGYTEAFF
TRBD2	NA	TRBV11-2	TRBJ2-7	TGTGCCAGCAGGACTAGCGGGGGGGCGGGGGAGCAGTACTTC	CASRTSGGAGEQYF
TRBD2	NA	TRBV5-1	TRBJ2-1	TGCGCCAGCAGCCTGGCCCCCCCGGGAGGGCCGTTCAATGAGCAGTTCTTC	CASSLAPPGGPFNEQFF
NA	NA	TRBV4-2	TRBJ2-3	TGTGCCAGCAGCCACCCCCTCACAGATACGCAGTATTTT	CASSHPLTDTQYF
TRBD1	NA	TRBV19	TRBJ1-2	TGTGCCAGTAGTAACGACAGGGAACTTGGCTACACCTTC	CASSNDRELGYTF
TRBD1	NA	TRBV4-1	TRBJ1-1	TGCGCCAGCAGCCAAGATCCTCCTGACAGGGTGGGGACTGAAGCTTTCTTT	CASSQDPPDRVGTEAFF